What follows are 14 T cell receptor beta chains derived from one specimen sequenced in a study of blood T cell repertoires in COVID-19. Data came from immunoSEQ multiplex PCR; TCRdb stores just in-frame clones and leaves some out. The sample holds 25,000 to 35,000 clones, 93% seen once. The specimen sequenced was peripheral blood. The receptors shown here come from a woman in her 70s with COVID-19, enrolled during active disease.

The chain couples TRBV28 to TRBJ1-2, with 12 bases lining up with TRBD1. CDR1 MDHEN and CDR2 SYDVKM come from the germline V gene. The CDR3 sequence is 13 residues long. The trim removed 5 bases at V and 12 bases at J, leaving 7 bases unmatched. The CDR3 DNA follows: TGTGCCAGCAGTACCGGGACAGGGGGCGTTAACACCTTC. It yields the protein CASSTGTGGVNTF.

The genes are TRBV15 and TRBJ2-4, with 9 bases matching TRBD2. The junction had 4 bases not matched to a gene; V was cut back by 2 bases and J by 5 bases. The CDR3 is 15 residues long. The germline V gene has CDR1 LNHNV and CDR2 YYDKDF (reference sequence). CDR3 in amino acids: CATSRLTSGQNIQYF. The CDR3 region has the DNA TGTGCCACCAGCAGACTGACTAGCGGACAAAACATTCAGTACTTC.

This chain links TRBV9 with TRBJ1-1; D may be TRBD1 (6 bases). CDR3 length: 12 amino acids. Germline V gene data show CDR1 as SGDLS and CDR2 as YYNGEE. The V and J ends lost 4 bases and 9 bases respectively, with 13 bases between them. The chain's CDR3 is CASSPEDRQAFF. CDR3 coding DNA: TGTGCCAGCAGCCCAGAAGACAGGCAAGCTTTCTTT.

This clone came up once. V and J are TRBV5-1 and TRBJ2-5, with 11 bases lining up with TRBD1. Germline V gene lookup returns CDR1 SGHRS and CDR2 YFSETQ. The CDR3 is 15 amino acids. The V and J ends lost 7 bases and 1 base, in that order; junction bases with no gene match: 6. This CDR3 reads CASPGGQGVQETQYF. The CDR3 DNA follows: TGCGCCAGCCCGGGGGGACAGGGGGTCCAAGAGACCCAGTACTTC.

This clone was recorded only once. The chain uses TRBV5-8 and TRBJ1-1; D uncertain. V was pared by 4 bases and J by 10 bases, with 17 bases between. CDR3 size: 13 residues. Germline CDR1 SGHTS, CDR2 YDEGEE. The CDR3 coding sequence is TGTGCCAGCAGCCGCGGTCGGTTCAGAGGAGCTTTCTTT. Encoded protein: CASSRGRFRGAFF.

The V call is TRBV29-1, the J call TRBJ1-6; 7 nucleotides line up with TRBD1. This CDR3 is 18 amino acids long. Germline trimming cut 0 bases from V and 8 bases from J; bases unmatched to any gene: 16. The V gene's germline CDR1 is SQVTM and CDR2 ANQGSEA. CDR3 region: CSVEDVEGAVFTDSPLHF. CDR3 nucleotides: TGCAGCGTTGAAGATGTAGAGGGGGCGGTTTTTACCGATTCACCCCTCCACTTT. Looking up the rest from reference TRBV29-1 and TRBJ1-6 gives the full variable domain: SAVISQKPSRDICQRGTSLTIQCQVDSQVTMMFWYRQQPGQSLTLIATANQGSEATYESGFVIDKFPISRPNLTFSTLTVSNMSPEDSSIYLCSVEDVEGAVFTDSPLHFGNGTRLTVT.

The CDR3 DNA is TGCGCCAGCAGTGAGGGGGGGACAGGGAACACCGGGGAGCTGTTTTTT. This gives the protein CASSEGGTGNTGELFF. The chain links TRBV10-1 to TRBJ2-2, with 8 bases aligning to TRBD1. The CDR3 is 16 residues long. Germline trimming cut 2 bases from V and 1 base from J; bases unmatched to any gene: 3. Germline V gene sequence: CDR1 WNHNN, CDR2 SYGVQD (reference sequence).

In nucleotides, the CDR3 is TGTGCCAGCACCAGGACTAGCGGGATTCTAGGCAATGAGCAGTTCTTC. This codes for CASTRTSGILGNEQFF. The gene calls are TRBV7-8 and TRBJ2-1; 12 bases are shared with TRBD2. The CDR3 has 16 amino acids. Germline V CDR1 and CDR2: SGHVS, FQNEAQ. V shed 7 bases and J 6 bases; nucleotides not matched to a gene: 10.

The chain is built from TRBV7-2 and TRBJ2-1, with a tentative D call TRBD2 (5 bases). The germline gives CDR1 SGHTA, CDR2 FQGNSA. Trimming removed 2 bases at V and 2 bases at J, with 10 bases between. CDR3 length equals 15 residues. The CDR3 nucleotides are TGTGCCAGCAGCTTACTTCTCGGGACCTACAATGAGCAGTTCTTC. The encoded protein is CASSLLLGTYNEQFF.

This chain links TRBV10-3 with TRBJ1-2, with D possibly being TRBD1 (6 bases). Germline lookup yields CDR1 ENHRY and CDR2 SYGVKD. CDR3 length equals 12 residues. Trimming pared 5 bases from V and 10 bases from J, leaving 14 bases between. The CDR3 DNA is TGTGCCATCAGTCCCGGGACATCCCACTACACCTTC. It specifies CAISPGTSHYTF.

The rearrangement uses TRBV6-5 and TRBJ2-7; TRBD2 aligns across 10 bases. V gave up 3 bases and J gave up 7 bases; unmatched junction bases: 9. CDR3 size: 15 residues. Germline assignment: CDR1 MNHEY and CDR2 SVGAGI. The chain's CDR3 is CASSYGLADSGEQYF. The CDR3 DNA sequence: TGTGCCAGCAGTTATGGACTAGCGGATTCTGGGGAGCAGTACTTC.

Here the CDR3 DNA reads TGTGCCACCAGTGATTCCCAAGCGTATGGCTACACCTTC. Translated: CATSDSQAYGYTF. This chain connects TRBV24-1 to TRBJ1-2; D call uncertain. Trimming removed 2 bases at V and 5 bases at J, with 8 bases between. The CDR3 runs 13 residues. Germline values: CDR1 KGHDR, CDR2 SFDVKD.

This clone has a single count. The J gene is TRBJ2-1, the V gene TRBV7-8; 9 nucleotides agree with TRBD1. The CDR3 is 13 residues long. Germline lookup yields CDR1 SGHVS and CDR2 FQNEAQ. Unmatched junction bases numbered 10, after V lost 4 bases and J lost 15 bases. The CDR3 spells CASSWDRAGSGFF. Written as DNA, the CDR3 is TGTGCCAGCAGCTGGGACAGGGCGGGCTCAGGGTTCTTC.

This sequence joins TRBV7-2 and TRBJ1-3; D might be TRBD1 (6 bases). CDR3 size: 16 residues. Between the trimmed V and J ends, which lost 3 bases and 0 bases, there was a span of 12 bases. Germline V gives CDR1 SGHTA, CDR2 FQGNSA. The CDR3 is CASSLYGTSSGNTIYF. CDR3 nucleotides: TGTGCCAGCAGCTTGTACGGGACAAGCTCTGGAAACACCATATATTTT.